This T cell receptor beta chain was identified during a study of T cells after yellow fever vaccination (dated by TCRdb to the late 2010s). Study-level background: Libraries from fractions with low cell numbers were prepared with the SMART-Seq v4 Ultra Low Input RNA kit. Bulk TCR alpha and beta repertoires were sequenced longitudinally to track T-cell clones before and after primary and booster YFV17D yellow fever vaccination. Two healthy male donors made up the cohort, one aged 18 to 30 years and the other aged 30 to 40 years. Blood samples were taken at several timepoints before and after primary and secondary immunization, and bulk PBMC replicates and cell subsets were isolated. Study-level results and caveats: Most clones expanded after primary vaccination (approximately 95% of CD4 and 88% of CD8) were re-detected after the booster, suggesting that broad memory maintenance occurred. The secondary T-cell response was found to be weaker but faster than the primary response, with a peak reached on day 5 rather than on day 15. Only a couple of donors were included in the study, so the extent to which the findings can be generalized is limited. Because abundant contaminating clonotypes from the bulk population could be contained in FACS-sorted repertoires, computational filtering was required. A small share of clonotypes was detected in both CD4 and CD8 compartments, with the overlap likely arising from convergent recombination.

Ten or more counts support this clonotype. It has no known antigen specificity. No qualities accompany the bases; no much larger clone lies one base away. The sequencer was an Illumina NovaSeq 6000. TCR cDNA was synthesized by 5'RACE template switching, through which a universal primer site and unique molecular identifiers were introduced. Priming of cDNA synthesis was performed from both the TCR alpha and TCR beta constant segments. Library amplification used two PCR steps, and the second PCR step added sample barcodes and sequencing adapters. Sequencing of libraries was done on Illumina HiSeq 2500 (2x100 bp) or NovaSeq (2x150 bp). For the original study's pipeline: MIGEC was used to demultiplex reads and collapse the reads into UMI consensus sequences, and MiXCR was used for V(D)J alignment. Clonotypes responding to the vaccine were identified with edgeR on replicate PBMC samples, with the criteria of FDR below 0.01 and a log2 fold change above 5 up to day 15. Bulk clonotypes were assigned CD4 or CD8 identity according to which sequenced CD4 or CD8 repertoire held them at higher abundance. TCRdb trimmed public reads at Q25 via fastp, called clones via MiXCR and kept in-frame beta chains. Here each entry gathers all rows of one CDR3 protein and keeps the most common genes and DNA. None of the V and J calls come from the authors' own analysis; TCRdb made them. The sample profile shows about 240,000 distinct CDR3 sequences; about 3.5% of them were found once. The ten biggest clones cover under 20% of the sample.

According to the study, the label for this sample's treatment or condition signals: live attenuated yellow fever vaccine strain. Two biological replicates of bulk PBMCs were collected at each blood-draw timepoint. A standard Ficoll-Paque protocol was used to isolate PBMCs from peripheral blood. TriZol was used to extract RNA from bulk PBMCs, CD4 and CD8 fractions, and dextramer-positive and dextramer-negative fractions. The sequenced sample was PBMCs, obtained 15 days after the yellow fever booster vaccination. The clonotype originates from a man aged 18 to 30 who received the YFV17D yellow fever vaccine.

The DNA sequence reads TGCGCCAGCAGCTCTCCGGGACAGGCGAACACCGGGGAGCTGTTTTTT. Translation gives CASSSPGQANTGELFF. Recombination linked TRBV5-1 to TRBJ2-2; a stretch of 8 junction bases matches TRBD1. Germline trimming amounts to 3 bases on V and 0 bases on J, with 4 as the count of junction bases outside the gene matches. Including the terminal cysteine and phenylalanine, the CDR3 comprises 16 residues. The retained sequence is limited to the CDR3, 48 bases, with the frame set at the first base. The germline V gene sets CDR1 to SGHRS and CDR2 to YFSETQ.